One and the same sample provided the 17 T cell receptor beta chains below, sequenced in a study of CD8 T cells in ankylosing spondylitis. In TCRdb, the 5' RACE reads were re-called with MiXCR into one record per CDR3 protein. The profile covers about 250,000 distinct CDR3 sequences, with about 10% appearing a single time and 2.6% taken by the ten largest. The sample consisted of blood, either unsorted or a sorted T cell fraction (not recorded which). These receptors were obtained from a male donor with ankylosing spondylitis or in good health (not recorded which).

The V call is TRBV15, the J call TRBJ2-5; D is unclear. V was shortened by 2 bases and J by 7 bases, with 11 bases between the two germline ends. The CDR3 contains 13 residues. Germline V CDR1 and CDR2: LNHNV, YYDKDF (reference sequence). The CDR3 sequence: CATSRPPAWTQYF. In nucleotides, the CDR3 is TGTGCCACCAGCAGACCTCCGGCCTGGACCCAGTACTTC.

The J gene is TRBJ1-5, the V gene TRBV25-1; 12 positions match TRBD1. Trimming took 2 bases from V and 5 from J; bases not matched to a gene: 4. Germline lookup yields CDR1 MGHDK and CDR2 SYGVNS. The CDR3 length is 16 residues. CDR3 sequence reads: CASSEGGTGGYQPQHF. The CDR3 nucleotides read TGTGCCAGCAGTGAAGGAGGGACAGGGGGCTATCAGCCCCAGCATTTT.

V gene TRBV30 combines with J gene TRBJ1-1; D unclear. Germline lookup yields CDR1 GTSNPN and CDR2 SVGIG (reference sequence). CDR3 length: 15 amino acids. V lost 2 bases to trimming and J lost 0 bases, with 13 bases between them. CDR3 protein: CAWSTHGLLNTEAFF. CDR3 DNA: TGTGCCTGGAGTACTCACGGCCTTTTGAACACTGAAGCTTTCTTT. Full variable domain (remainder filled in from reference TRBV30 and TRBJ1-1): SQTIHQWPATLVQPVGSPLSLECTVEGTSNPNLYWYRQAAGRGLQLLFYSVGIGQISSEVPQNLSASRPQDRQFILSSKKLLLSDSGFYLCAWSTHGLLNTEAFFGQGTRLTVV.

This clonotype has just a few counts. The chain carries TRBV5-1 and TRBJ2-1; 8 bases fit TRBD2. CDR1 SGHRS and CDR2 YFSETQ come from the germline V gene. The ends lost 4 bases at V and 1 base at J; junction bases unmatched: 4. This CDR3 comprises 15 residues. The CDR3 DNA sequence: TGCGCCAGCAGCCCCGGCGGGGGGTCCTACAATGAGCAGTTCTTC. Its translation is CASSPGGGSYNEQFF.

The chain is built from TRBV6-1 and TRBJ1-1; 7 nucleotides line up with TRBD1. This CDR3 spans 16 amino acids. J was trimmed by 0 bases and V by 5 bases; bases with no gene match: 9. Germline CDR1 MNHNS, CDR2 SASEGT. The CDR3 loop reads CASSLYRGSMNTEAFF. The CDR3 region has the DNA TGTGCCAGCAGTCTCTACAGGGGCTCCATGAACACTGAAGCTTTCTTT.

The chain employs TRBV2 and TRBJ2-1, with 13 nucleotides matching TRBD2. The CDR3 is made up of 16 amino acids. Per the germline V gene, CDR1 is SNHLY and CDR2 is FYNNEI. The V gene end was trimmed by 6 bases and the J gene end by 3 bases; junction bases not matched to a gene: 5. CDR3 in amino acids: CASRTRLAGGYNEQFF. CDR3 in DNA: TGTGCCAGCAGAACCAGACTAGCGGGGGGCTACAATGAGCAGTTCTTC.

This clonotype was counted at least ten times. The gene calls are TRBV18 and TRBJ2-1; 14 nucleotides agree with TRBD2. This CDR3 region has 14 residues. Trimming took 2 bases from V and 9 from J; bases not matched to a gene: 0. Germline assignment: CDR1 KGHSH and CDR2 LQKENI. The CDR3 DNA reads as TGTGCCAGCTCACCAGGACTAGCGGGAGGTGAGCAGTTCTTC. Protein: CASSPGLAGGEQFF.

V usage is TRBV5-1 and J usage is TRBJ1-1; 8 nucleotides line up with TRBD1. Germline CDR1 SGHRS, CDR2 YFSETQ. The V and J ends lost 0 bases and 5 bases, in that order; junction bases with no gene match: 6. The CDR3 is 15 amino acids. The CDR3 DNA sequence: TGCGCCAGCAGCTTGGCGACAGGGGCAGGGACTGAAGCTTTCTTT. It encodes CASSLATGAGTEAFF.

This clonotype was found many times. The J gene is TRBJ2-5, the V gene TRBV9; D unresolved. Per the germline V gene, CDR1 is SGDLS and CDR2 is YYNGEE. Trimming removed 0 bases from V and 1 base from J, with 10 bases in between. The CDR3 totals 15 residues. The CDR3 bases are TGTGCCAGCAGCGTAGGTCAGCCCAGCCAAGAGACCCAGTACTTC. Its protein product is CASSVGQPSQETQYF.

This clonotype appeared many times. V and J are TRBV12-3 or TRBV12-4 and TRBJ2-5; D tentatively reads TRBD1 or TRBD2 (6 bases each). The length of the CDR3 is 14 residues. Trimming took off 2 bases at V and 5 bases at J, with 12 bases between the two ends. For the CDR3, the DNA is TGTGCCAGCAGTTTATGGGGGGCGGGTGAGACCCAGTACTTC. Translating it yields CASSLWGAGETQYF.

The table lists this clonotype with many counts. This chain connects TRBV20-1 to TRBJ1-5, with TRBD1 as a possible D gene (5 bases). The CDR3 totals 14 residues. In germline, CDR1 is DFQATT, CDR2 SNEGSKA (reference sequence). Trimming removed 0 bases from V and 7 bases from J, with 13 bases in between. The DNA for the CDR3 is TGCAGTGCTAGAGAGAATAGGGGTGGACAGCCCCAGCATTTT. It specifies CSARENRGGQPQHF.

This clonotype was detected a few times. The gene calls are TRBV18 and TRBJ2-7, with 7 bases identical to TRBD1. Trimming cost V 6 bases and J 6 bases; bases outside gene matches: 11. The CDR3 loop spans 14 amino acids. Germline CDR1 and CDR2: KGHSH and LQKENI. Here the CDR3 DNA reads TGTGCCAGCTCTCTAGACAGGGCTTCGGGCGAGCAGTACTTC. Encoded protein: CASSLDRASGEQYF.

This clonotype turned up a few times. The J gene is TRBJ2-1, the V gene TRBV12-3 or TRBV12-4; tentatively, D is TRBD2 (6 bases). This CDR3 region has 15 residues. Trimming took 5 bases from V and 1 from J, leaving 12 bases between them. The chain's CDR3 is CASSPARGSYNEQFF. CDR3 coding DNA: TGTGCCAGCAGTCCCGCCCGGGGGTCCTACAATGAGCAGTTCTTC.

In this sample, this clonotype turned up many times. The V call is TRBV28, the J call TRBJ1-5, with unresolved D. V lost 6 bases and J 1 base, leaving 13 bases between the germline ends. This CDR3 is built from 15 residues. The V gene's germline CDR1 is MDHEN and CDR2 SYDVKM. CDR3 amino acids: CASSRTRTSNQPQHF. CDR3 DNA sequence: TGTGCCAGCAGCCGGACTAGAACAAGCAATCAGCCCCAGCATTTT.

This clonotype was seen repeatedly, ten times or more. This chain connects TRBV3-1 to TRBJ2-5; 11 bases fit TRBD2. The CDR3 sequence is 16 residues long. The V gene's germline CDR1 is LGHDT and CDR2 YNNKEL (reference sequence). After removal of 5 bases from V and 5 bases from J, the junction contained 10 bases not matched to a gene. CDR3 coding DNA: TGTGCCAGCAGCGCCTATAGCGGGGGGGAGCGGGAGACCCAGTACTTC. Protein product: CASSAYSGGERETQYF.

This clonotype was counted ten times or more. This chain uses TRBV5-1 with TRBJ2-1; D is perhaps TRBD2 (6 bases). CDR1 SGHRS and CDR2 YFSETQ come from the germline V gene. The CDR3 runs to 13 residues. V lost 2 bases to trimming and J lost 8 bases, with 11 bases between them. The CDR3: CASSFGTFDEQFF. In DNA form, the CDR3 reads TGCGCCAGCAGCTTCGGGACTTTCGATGAGCAGTTCTTC. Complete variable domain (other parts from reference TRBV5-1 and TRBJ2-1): KAGVTQTPRYLIKTRGQQVTLSCSPISGHRSVSWYQQTPGQGLQFLFEYFSETQRNKGNFPGRFSGRQFSNSRSEMNVSTLELGDSALYLCASSFGTFDEQFFGPGTRLTVL.

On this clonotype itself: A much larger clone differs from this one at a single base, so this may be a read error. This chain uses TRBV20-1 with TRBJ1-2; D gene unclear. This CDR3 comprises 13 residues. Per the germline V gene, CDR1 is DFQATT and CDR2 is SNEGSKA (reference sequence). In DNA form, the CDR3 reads TGCAGTACTAGAGCGGCAGCGACCTATGGCTACACCTTC. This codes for CSTRAAATYGYTF.